The clone carrying this T cell receptor (beta chain) was recorded at least ten times. Antigen unknown. Using constant-segment primers, 5'RACE produced TCR alpha and TCR beta cDNA libraries carrying sample barcodes and UMIs. TCRdb passed the 5' RACE reads through MiXCR, listing each CDR3 protein once. The data hold a few hundred thousand distinct CDR3 sequences, with under 25% observed a single time. The data derive from a study of T-cell memory formation after mild COVID-19. Study background: Among the donors, TCR clusters were largely specific to each donor.

Germline trimming cut 1 base from V and 6 bases from J; bases unmatched to any gene: 3. Germline CDR1 reads DFQATT; CDR2 reads SNEGSKA (reference sequence). The CDR3 extends over 14 amino acids. Study observations and caveats: Clones from the second wave (peaking day 37) had unconfirmed SARS-CoV-2 specificity. Researchers found some responding clones in pre-infection memory, a sign that cross-reactive memory joined.

Input material: PBMCs or a T cell subset sorted from them (not recorded which). The sequence was obtained from a man between 18 and 29 years old who had mild COVID-19 (a few samples of this study predate the infection). Cell type and time point are not known. The chain couples TRBV20-1 to TRBJ2-4, with 10 nucleotides matching TRBD2. CDR3 sequence: CSARVRTSGNIQYF. The CDR3, as DNA: TGCAGTGCTAGAGTACGGACTAGCGGAAACATTCAGTACTTC.